The present T cell receptor (beta chain) was sequenced within a study of control samples from healthy donors and cancer patients. Profiling relied on immunoSEQ multiplex PCR, and the TCRdb table lists in-frame clones only, not all of them. The sample holds about 99,000 clones, around 89% seen once. This CDR3 comprises 16 residues. The germline CDR1 and CDR2 sequences are SGHAT and FQNNGV. After removal of 1 base from V and 4 bases from J, the junction contained 9 bases not matched to a gene. The sequence derives from a man aged 55 to 70 with lung cancer. V and J are TRBV11-2 and TRBJ2-7, with 8 bases fitting TRBD2. Sequences were obtained from PBMCs. The CDR3 loop is CASSLVRGLGKYEQYF. As DNA, the CDR3 is TGTGCCAGCAGCTTAGTAAGGGGACTAGGGAAGTACGAGCAGTACTTC.